This T cell receptor (beta chain) was recovered during a study of T cell responses to AZD1222 COVID-19 vaccine. Study-level findings and limits: Among those given AZD1222, only 5 to 7 were seropositive at baseline. Nearly half of spike-specific TCRs reportedly target variant regions that are unmutated in the B.1.351 and B.1.1.7 variants. Females made up more of the donors, who were largely white British, and clonal diversity may have come out too low. The repertoires were collected only after the peak T cell response.

This CDR3 has 16 amino acids. Per the germline V gene, CDR1 is LNHNV and CDR2 is YYDKDF (reference sequence). V shed 2 bases, J shed 8 bases, and the junction held 9 bases outside the gene matches. Note on this clone: As yet, its antigen is unknown.

Here immunoSEQ multiplex PCR was the method, and the copy in TCRdb shows in-frame clones only, minus some. Of roughly 120,000 clones listed, 87% were seen once; the top ten hold under 3%. The receptor was isolated from an adult who received the AZD1222 COVID-19 vaccine. The sequencing used peripheral blood, collected 28 days after the second AZD1222 dose. The V call is TRBV15, the J call TRBJ2-1; 10 bases align to TRBD2. CDR3 nucleotide sequence: TGTGCCACCAGCAGATCTAGCGGGGGCCCTGGGGATGAGCAGTTCTTC. This codes for CATSRSSGGPGDEQFF.